This is a list of T cell receptor beta chains from one sample in a study of blood T cell repertoires in COVID-19. Measured with immunoSEQ multiplex PCR; TCRdb has only the in-frame clones, and not every one. Among under 85,000 clones listed, around 83% were seen once. Sequencing input: peripheral blood. These receptors were collected from a man between 50 and 59 years old with active COVID-19. CDR3s include the opening cysteine and the closing phenylalanine or tryptophan. Fields, in order: V gene, CDR3 protein.

TRBV5-4 CASSPRLQETQYF
TRBV27 CASSSAPGSYEQYF
TRBV5-1 CASSAGLADYEQYF
TRBV28 CASGLGINQPQHF
TRBV19 CASSNPERYSGNTIYF
TRBV10-3 CAISDNSGRAIGRGQYF
TRBV7-2 CASSYAGRRANEQFF
TRBV2 CASSEQGGLSGGYTF
TRBV7-2 CASSLASGRADTQYF
TRBV4-1 CASSRLRSDTQYF
TRBV7-3 CASSPQGATEAFF
TRBV27 CASSISRAEGYTF
TRBV19 CASGQGLYNSPLHF
TRBV6-6 CASSYSPGTGNSEQYF
TRBV18 CASSPSSGGGYNEQFF
TRBV7-1 CASISRVGWSSHPQSTGHTGELFF
TRBV7-3 CASSLGGQRETQYF
TRBV12-3/TRBV12-4 CASRQRGEKLFF
TRBV24-1 CATSGFPRGSYNEQFF
TRBV4-1 CASSQGQGDGMNTEAFF
TRBV19 CASSIERGELFF
TRBV6-6 CASGPGQGGQETQYF
TRBV7-2 CASSQEGGRADGNEQFF
TRBV2 CATSLRGIGEKLFF
TRBV2 CASSGQGTEAFF
TRBV5-1 CASSPGLAGVFSTDTQYF
TRBV11-2 CASSLASGASTDTQYF
TRBV5-1 CATRYSPQVDEQFF
TRBV18 CASSPASPNYGYTF
TRBV7-8 CASSLGQGAGQPQHF
TRBV7-9 CASSYGGLAGSEQFF
TRBV5-1 CASSLGLAGTRSYNEQFF
TRBV5-1 CASSTGLKETQYF